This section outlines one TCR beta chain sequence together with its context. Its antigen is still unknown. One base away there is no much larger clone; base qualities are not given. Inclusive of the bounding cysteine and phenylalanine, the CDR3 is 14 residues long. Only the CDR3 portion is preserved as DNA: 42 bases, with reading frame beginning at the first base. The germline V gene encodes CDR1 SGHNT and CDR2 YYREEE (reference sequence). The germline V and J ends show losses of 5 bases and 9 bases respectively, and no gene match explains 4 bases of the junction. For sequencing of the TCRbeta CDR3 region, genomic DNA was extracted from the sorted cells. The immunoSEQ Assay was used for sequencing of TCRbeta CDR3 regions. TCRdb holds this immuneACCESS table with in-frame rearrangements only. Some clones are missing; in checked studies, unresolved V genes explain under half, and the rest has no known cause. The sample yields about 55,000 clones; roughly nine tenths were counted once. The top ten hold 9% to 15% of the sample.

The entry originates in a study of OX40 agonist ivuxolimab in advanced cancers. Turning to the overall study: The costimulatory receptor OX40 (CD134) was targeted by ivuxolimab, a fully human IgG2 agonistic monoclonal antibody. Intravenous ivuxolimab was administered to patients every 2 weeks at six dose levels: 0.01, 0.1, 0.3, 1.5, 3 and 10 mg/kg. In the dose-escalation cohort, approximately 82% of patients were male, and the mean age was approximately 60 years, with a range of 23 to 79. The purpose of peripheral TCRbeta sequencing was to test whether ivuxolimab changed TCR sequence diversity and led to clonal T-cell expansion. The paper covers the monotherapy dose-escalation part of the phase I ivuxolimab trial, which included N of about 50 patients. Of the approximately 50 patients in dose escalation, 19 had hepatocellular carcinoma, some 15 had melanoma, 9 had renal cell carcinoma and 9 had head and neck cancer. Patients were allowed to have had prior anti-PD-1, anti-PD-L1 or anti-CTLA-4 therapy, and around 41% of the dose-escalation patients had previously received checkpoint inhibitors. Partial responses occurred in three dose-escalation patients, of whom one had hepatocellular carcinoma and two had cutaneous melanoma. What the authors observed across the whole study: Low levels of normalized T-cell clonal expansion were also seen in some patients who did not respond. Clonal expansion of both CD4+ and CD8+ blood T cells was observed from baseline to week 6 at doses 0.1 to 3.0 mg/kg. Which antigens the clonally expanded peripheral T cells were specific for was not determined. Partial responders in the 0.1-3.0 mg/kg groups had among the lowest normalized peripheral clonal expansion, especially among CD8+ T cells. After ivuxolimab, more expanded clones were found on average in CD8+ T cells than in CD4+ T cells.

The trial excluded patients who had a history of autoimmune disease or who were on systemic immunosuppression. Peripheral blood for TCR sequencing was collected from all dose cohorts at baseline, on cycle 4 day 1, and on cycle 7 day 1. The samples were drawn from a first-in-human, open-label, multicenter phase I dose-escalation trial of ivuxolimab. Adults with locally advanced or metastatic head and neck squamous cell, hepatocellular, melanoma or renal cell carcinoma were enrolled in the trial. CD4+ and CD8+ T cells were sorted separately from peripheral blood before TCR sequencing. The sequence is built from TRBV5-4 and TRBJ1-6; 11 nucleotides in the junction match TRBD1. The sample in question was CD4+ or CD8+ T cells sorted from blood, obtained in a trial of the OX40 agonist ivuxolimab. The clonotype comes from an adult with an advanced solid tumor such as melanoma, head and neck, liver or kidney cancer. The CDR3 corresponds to CASSSDRGLSPLHF. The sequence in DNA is TGTGCCAGCAGTTCGGACAGGGGGCTTTCACCCCTCCACTTT.